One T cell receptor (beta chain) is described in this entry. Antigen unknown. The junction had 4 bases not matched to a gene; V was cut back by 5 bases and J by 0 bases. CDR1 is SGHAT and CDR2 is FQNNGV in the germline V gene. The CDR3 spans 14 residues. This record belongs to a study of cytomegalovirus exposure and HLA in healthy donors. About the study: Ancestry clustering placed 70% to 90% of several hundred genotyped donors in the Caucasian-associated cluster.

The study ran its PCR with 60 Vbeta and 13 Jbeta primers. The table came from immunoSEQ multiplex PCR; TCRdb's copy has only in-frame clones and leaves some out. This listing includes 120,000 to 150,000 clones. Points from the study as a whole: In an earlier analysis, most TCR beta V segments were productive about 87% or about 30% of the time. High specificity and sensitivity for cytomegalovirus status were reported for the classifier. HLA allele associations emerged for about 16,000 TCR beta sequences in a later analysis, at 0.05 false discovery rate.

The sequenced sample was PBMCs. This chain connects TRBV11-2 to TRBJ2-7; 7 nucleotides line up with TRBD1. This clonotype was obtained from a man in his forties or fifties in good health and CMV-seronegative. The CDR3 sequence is CASSQDRSSYEQYF. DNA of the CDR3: TGTGCCAGCAGCCAGGACAGGAGCTCCTACGAGCAGTACTTC.